These T cell receptor beta chains were read from a single sample in a study of cytomegalovirus exposure and HLA in healthy donors. Generated by immunoSEQ multiplex PCR, the TCRdb table keeps only in-frame clones and is missing some. The sample contains about 170,000 clones, around three quarters of which appear only once. The sample comprised PBMCs. The receptor set was obtained from a man aged 40-49 years in good health and CMV-seropositive. Each CDR3 is given with its conserved first and last residue. The D gene is left open where the match is weak. Some rows have no size entry. The others give once, few or many, or a class for an expanded clone.

length: 13
D: NA
J: TRBJ2-5
V: TRBV5-1
size: NA
DNA: TGCGCCAGCAGCTTGGGAGGTCCAGAGACCCAGTACTTC
CDR3: CASSLGGPETQYF

length: 16
D: NA
J: TRBJ2-4
V: TRBV4-3
size: NA
DNA: TGCGCCAGCAGCCAAGACCCGTCCTTAGCCAAAAACATTCAGTACTTC
CDR3: CASSQDPSLAKNIQYF

length: 14
D: TRBD1
J: TRBJ1-2
V: TRBV29-1
size: NA
DNA: TGCAGCGTTCTGACCCGGGACAGGGGGCGGGGCTACACCTTC
CDR3: CSVLTRDRGRGYTF

length: 15
D: NA
J: TRBJ2-2
V: TRBV2
size: NA
DNA: TGTGCCAGCATTCCCACAGGGCTGAGAGTCGGGGAGCTGTTTTTT
CDR3: CASIPTGLRVGELFF

length: 14
D: TRBD1
J: TRBJ2-7
V: TRBV5-8
size: NA
DNA: TGTGCCAGCACCTTCCGGGACAGCTCCTACGAGCAGTACTTC
CDR3: CASTFRDSSYEQYF

length: 16
D: NA
J: TRBJ1-6
V: TRBV9
size: NA
DNA: TGTGCCAGCAGCGTAGCTTCGGACATGTATAATTCACCCCTCCACTTT
CDR3: CASSVASDMYNSPLHF

length: 18
D: TRBD1
J: TRBJ1-6
V: TRBV9
size: NA
DNA: TGTGCCAGCAGCGGGCGTACGGGGGACAGGTCCTATAATTCACCCCTCCACTTT
CDR3: CASSGRTGDRSYNSPLHF

length: 16
D: TRBD1
J: TRBJ1-5
V: TRBV19
size: NA
DNA: TGTGCCAGTAGTACCAAGGACAGGGAAGCCTATCAGCCCCAGCATTTT
CDR3: CASSTKDREAYQPQHF

length: 16
D: NA
J: TRBJ1-5
V: TRBV6-1
size: NA
DNA: TGTGCCAGCAGTGCCCCAGGGGCGAATAGCAATCAGCCCCAGCATTTT
CDR3: CASSAPGANSNQPQHF

length: 14
D: NA
J: TRBJ2-1
V: TRBV7-9
size: NA
DNA: TGTGCCAGCAGCTTAAGTTCCCCAGGCAATGAGCAGTTCTTC
CDR3: CASSLSSPGNEQFF

length: 12
D: TRBD1
J: TRBJ1-1
V: TRBV5-1
size: NA
DNA: TGCGCCAGCAGCTCCGGGACAGGGGAAGCTTTCTTT
CDR3: CASSSGTGEAFF

length: 14
D: TRBD2
J: TRBJ2-7
V: TRBV6-1
size: NA
DNA: TGTGCCAGCAGCCATAGCGGGCGGACGGGCGAGCAGTACTTC
CDR3: CASSHSGRTGEQYF

length: 14
D: NA
J: TRBJ2-2
V: TRBV2
size: NA
DNA: TGTGCCAGCAGTCAAGACAGGAACACCGGGGAGCTGTTTTTT
CDR3: CASSQDRNTGELFF

length: 15
D: NA
J: TRBJ2-5
V: TRBV2
size: NA
DNA: TGTGCCAGCAGTGAAGAGGAACAGGTCAAAGAGACCCAGTACTTC
CDR3: CASSEEEQVKETQYF

length: 15
D: TRBD1
J: TRBJ2-2
V: TRBV5-1
size: few
DNA: TGCGCCAGCATCCCGACAGGGGGCCTCACCGGGGAGCTGTTTTTT
CDR3: CASIPTGGLTGELFF

length: 15
D: TRBD1
J: TRBJ2-3
V: TRBV4-1
size: NA
DNA: TGCGCCAGCAGCCAAGAGGGACAGAGCGCAGATACGCAGTATTTT
CDR3: CASSQEGQSADTQYF

length: 15
D: NA
J: TRBJ2-7
V: TRBV5-1
size: once
DNA: TGCGCCAGCAGCTTAGGGGGTCGTAGCACCTACGAGCAGTACTTC
CDR3: CASSLGGRSTYEQYF

length: 15
D: NA
J: TRBJ1-3
V: TRBV11-3
size: NA
DNA: TGTGCCAGCAGCCCAGGCCAGGGGCCAGGAAACACCATATATTTT
CDR3: CASSPGQGPGNTIYF

length: 16
D: TRBD1
J: TRBJ1-1
V: TRBV10-3
size: NA
DNA: TGTGCCATCAGAGCCGGGACAGGGGGCTTAGGCACTGAAGCTTTCTTT
CDR3: CAIRAGTGGLGTEAFF

length: 14
D: TRBD2
J: TRBJ2-5
V: TRBV5-1
size: NA
DNA: TGCGCCAGCAGCCGCGGACTAGCCAAAGAGACCCAGTACTTC
CDR3: CASSRGLAKETQYF

length: 15
D: NA
J: TRBJ1-3
V: TRBV28
size: few
DNA: TGTGCCAGCAGTTTAAGCGGGCCCTCTGGAAACACCATATATTTT
CDR3: CASSLSGPSGNTIYF

length: 14
D: TRBD1
J: TRBJ1-1
V: TRBV6-1
size: NA
DNA: TGTGCCAGCAGTGGACGACAGGGGGAGACTGAAGCTTTCTTT
CDR3: CASSGRQGETEAFF

length: 14
D: NA
J: TRBJ1-5
V: TRBV7-2
size: NA
DNA: TGTGCCAGCAGCCAAATTCAGGGGTCACAGCCCCAGCATTTT
CDR3: CASSQIQGSQPQHF